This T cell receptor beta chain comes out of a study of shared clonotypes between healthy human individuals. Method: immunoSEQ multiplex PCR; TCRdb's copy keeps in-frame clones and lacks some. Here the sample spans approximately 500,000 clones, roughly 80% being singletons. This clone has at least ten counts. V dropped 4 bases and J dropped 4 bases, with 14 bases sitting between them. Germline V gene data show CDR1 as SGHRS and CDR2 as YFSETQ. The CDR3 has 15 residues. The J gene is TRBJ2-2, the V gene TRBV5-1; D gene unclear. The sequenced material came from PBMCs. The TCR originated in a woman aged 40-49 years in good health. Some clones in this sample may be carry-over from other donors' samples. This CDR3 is CASSPLMDLTGELFF. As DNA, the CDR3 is TGCGCCAGCAGCCCGCTGATGGACCTCACCGGGGAGCTGTTTTTT.